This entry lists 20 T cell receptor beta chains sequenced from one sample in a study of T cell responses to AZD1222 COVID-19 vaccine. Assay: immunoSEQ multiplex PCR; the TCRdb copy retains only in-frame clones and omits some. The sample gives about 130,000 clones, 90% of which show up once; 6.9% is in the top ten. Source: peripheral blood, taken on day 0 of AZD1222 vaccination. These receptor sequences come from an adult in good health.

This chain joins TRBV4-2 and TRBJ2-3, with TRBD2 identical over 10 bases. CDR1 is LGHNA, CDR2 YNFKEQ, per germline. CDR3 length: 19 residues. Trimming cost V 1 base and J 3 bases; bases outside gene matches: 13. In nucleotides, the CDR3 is TGTGCCAGCAGCCAAGGGTCAGCGGGGGGGCCCGTTCTTACAGATACGCAGTATTTT. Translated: CASSQGSAGGPVLTDTQYF.

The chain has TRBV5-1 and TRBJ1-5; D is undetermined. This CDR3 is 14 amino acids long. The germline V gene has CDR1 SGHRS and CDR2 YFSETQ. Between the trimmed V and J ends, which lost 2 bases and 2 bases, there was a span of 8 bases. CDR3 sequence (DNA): TGCGCCAGCAGCTTTACTGGGGGCAATCAGCCCCAGCATTTT. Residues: CASSFTGGNQPQHF.

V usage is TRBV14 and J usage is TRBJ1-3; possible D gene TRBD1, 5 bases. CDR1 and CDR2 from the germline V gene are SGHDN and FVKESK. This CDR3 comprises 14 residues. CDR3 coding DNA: TGTGCAGCCAACCGCCCGGGGGGTGGAAACACCATATATTTT. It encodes CAANRPGGGNTIYF.

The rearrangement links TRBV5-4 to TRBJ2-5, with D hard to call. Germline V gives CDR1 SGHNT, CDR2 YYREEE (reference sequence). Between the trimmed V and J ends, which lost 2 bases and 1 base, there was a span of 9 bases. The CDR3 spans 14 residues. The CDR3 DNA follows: TGTGCCAGCAGCTTCAACAGAGCCCAAGAGACCCAGTACTTC. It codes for CASSFNRAQETQYF.

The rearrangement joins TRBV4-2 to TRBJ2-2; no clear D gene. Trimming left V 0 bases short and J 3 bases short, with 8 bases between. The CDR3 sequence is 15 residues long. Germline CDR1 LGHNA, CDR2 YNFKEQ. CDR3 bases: TGTGCCAGCAGCCAAGATGAGTCCTACACCGGGGAGCTGTTTTTT. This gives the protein CASSQDESYTGELFF.

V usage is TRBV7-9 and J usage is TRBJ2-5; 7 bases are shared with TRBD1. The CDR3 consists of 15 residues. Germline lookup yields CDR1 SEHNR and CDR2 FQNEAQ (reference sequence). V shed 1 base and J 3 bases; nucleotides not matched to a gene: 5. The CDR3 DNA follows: TGTGCCAGCAGCTTAGGCGACAGGGAAAAAGAGACCCAGTACTTC. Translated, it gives CASSLGDREKETQYF. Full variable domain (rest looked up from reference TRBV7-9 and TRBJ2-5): DTGVSQNPRHKITKRGQNVTFRCDPISEHNRLYWYRQTLGQGPEFLTYFQNEAQLEKSRLLSDRFSAERPKGSFSTLEIQRTEQGDSAMYLCASSLGDREKETQYFGPGTRLLVL.

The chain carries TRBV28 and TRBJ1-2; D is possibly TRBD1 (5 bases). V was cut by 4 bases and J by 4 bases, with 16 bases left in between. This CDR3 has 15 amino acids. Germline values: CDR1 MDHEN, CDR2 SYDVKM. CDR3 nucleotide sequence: TGTGCCAGCAGTTGGAGACAGCCCCTTGGCTATGGCTACACCTTC. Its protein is CASSWRQPLGYGYTF.

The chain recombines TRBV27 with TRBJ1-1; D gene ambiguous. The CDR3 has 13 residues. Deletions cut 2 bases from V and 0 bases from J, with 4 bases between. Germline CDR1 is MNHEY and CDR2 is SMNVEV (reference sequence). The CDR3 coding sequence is TGTGCCAGCAGTTTAGCCATGAACACTGAAGCTTTCTTT. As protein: CASSLAMNTEAFF.

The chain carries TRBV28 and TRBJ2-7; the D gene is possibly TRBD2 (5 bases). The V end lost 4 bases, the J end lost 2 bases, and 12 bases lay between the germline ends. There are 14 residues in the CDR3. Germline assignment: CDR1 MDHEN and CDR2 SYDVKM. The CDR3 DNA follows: TGTGCCAGCAGTTCCTCGGACTCCCCCTACGAGCAGTACTTC. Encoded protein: CASSSSDSPYEQYF. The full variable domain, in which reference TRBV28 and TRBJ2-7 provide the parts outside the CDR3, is DVKVTQSSRYLVKRTGEKVFLECVQDMDHENMFWYRQDPGLGLRLIYFSYDVKMKEKGDIPEGYSVSREKKERFSLILESASTNQTSMYLCASSSSDSPYEQYFGPGTRLTVT.

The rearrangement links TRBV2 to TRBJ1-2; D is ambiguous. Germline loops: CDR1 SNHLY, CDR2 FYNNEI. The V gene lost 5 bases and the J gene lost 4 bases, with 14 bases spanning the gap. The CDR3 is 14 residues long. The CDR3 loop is CASSKGPQVYGYTF. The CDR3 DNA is TGTGCCAGCAGTAAAGGCCCCCAGGTCTATGGCTACACCTTC.

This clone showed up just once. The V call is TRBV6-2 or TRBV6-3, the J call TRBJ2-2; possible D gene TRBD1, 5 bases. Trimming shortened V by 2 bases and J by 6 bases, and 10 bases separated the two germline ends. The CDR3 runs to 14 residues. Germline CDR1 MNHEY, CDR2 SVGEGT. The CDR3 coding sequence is TGTGCCAGCAGTTACCTAGACAGCGCCGGGGAGCTGTTTTTT. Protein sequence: CASSYLDSAGELFF.

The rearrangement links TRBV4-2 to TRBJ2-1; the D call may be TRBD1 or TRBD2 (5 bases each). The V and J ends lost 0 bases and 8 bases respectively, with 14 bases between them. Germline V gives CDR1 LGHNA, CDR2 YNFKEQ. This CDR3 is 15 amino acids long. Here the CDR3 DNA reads TGTGCCAGCAGCCAAGAAATTACAGGAGGAGATGAGCAGTTCTTC. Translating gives CASSQEITGGDEQFF.

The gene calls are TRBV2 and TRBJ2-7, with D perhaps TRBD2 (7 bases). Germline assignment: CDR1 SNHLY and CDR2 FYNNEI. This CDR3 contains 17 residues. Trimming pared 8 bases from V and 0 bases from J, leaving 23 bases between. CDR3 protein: CASSNPPGGLSSYEQYF. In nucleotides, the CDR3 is TGTGCCAGCTCTAACCCTCCCGGGGGGCTTAGCTCCTACGAGCAGTACTTC.

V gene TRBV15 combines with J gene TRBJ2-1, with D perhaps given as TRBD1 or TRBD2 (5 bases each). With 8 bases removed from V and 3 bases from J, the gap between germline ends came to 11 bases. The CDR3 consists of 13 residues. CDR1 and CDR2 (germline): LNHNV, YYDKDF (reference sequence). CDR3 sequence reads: CATAPGSYNEQFF. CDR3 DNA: TGTGCCACCGCTCCAGGGAGCTACAATGAGCAGTTCTTC.

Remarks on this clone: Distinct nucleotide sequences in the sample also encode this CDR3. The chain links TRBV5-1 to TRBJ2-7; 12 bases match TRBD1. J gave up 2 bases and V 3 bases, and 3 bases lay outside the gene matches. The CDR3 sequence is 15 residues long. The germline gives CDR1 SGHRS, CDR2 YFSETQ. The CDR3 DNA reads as TGCGCCAGCAGCTCAGGGACAGGGGGCGCCTACGAGCAGTACTTC. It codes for CASSSGTGGAYEQYF.

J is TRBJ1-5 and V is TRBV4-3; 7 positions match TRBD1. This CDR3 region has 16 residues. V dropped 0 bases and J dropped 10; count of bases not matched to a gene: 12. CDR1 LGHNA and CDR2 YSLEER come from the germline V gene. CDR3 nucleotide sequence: TGCGCCAGCAGCCAAGATCTGGTACAGGGGATTGTACCCCAGCATTTT. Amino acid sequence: CASSQDLVQGIVPQHF.

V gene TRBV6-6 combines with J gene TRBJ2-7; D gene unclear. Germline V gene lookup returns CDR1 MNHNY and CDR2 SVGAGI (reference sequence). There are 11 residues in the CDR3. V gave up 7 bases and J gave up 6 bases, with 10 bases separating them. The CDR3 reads CASTEGSEQYF. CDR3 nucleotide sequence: TGTGCCAGCACAGAAGGCTCCGAGCAGTACTTC.

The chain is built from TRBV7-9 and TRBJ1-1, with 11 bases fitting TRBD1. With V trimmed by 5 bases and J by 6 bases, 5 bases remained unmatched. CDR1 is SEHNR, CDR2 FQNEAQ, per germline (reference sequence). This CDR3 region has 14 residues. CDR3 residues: CASSGDRGGAEAFF. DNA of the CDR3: TGTGCCAGCAGCGGGGACAGGGGGGGTGCTGAAGCTTTCTTT.

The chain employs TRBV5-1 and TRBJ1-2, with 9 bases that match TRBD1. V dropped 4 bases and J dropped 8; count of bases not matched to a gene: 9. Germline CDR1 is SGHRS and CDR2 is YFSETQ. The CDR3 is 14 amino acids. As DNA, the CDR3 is TGCGCCAGCAGCCCCGAGGGGGACAGGGAAGGCTACACCTTC. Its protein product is CASSPEGDREGYTF.

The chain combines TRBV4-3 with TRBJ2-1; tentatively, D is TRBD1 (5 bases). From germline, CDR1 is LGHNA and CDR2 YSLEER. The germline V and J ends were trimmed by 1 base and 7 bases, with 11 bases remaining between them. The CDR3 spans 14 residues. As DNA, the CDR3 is TGCGCCAGCAGCCAAGGAGTGGGGCTGAATGAGCAGTTCTTC. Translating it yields CASSQGVGLNEQFF.